The 19 T cell receptor beta chains below all came from one sample that was sequenced in a study of neurological immune-mediated disorders. From the 5' RACE reads, TCRdb called clonotypes with MiXCR, one entry per CDR3 protein. Among 45,000 to 60,000 distinct CDR3 sequences listed, around 4% were seen once. The sample was PBMCs. The origin of the receptors is a man younger than 40 with multiple sclerosis.

This clonotype was detected ten times or more. CDR3 sequence (DNA): TGTGCCAGCAGCCCCGGGAGCGGGAGGGCTTCAGATACGCAGTATTTT. Encoded protein: CASSPGSGRASDTQYF. This chain uses TRBV7-3 with TRBJ2-3; 10 bases align to TRBD2. The trim removed 5 bases at V and 4 bases at J, leaving 9 bases unmatched. Germline V gene sequence: CDR1 SGHTA, CDR2 FQGTGA. The CDR3 is 16 amino acids.

This clonotype appeared many times. The chain couples TRBV5-1 to TRBJ2-7; the match to TRBD1 covers 8 bases. CDR3 size: 14 residues. V was clipped by 4 bases and J by 3 bases; unmatched bases: 6. The germline V gene has CDR1 SGHRS and CDR2 YFSETQ. The CDR3 sequence is CASSPGTGYYEQYF. The CDR3 DNA reads TGCGCCAGCAGCCCCGGGACAGGCTACTACGAGCAGTACTTC.

This clonotype occurred many times. V gene TRBV6-1 combines with J gene TRBJ2-5; the D is unclear. Per germline, CDR1 MNHNS and CDR2 SASEGT. CDR3 length: 12 residues. The V end lost 6 bases, the J end lost 5 bases, and 10 bases lay between the germline ends. CDR3 residues: CASSRVGETQYF. CDR3 bases: TGTGCCAGCAGCCGGGTGGGGGAGACCCAGTACTTC.

Ten or more counts support this clonotype. This sequence joins TRBV5-6 and TRBJ2-7; D is undetermined. The CDR3 sequence is 13 residues long. The V and J ends lost 3 bases and 3 bases respectively, with 10 bases between them. The germline V gene encodes CDR1 SGHDT and CDR2 YYEEEE. The DNA for the CDR3 is TGTGCCAGCAGCTCTGGGATCAACTACGAGCAGTACTTC. Translated: CASSSGINYEQYF.

This clonotype was counted at least ten times. The chain combines TRBV28 with TRBJ2-1; the D gene is possibly TRBD2 (5 bases). Trimming stripped 6 bases from V and 5 bases from J, with 20 bases between. CDR3 length equals 16 residues. In germline, CDR1 is MDHEN, CDR2 SYDVKM. CDR3 coding DNA: TGTGCCAGCAGACCTATACCGGACTTAACGAACAATGAGCAGTTCTTC. The encoded protein is CASRPIPDLTNNEQFF. Using reference TRBV28 and TRBJ2-1 for the parts outside the CDR3, the full variable domain is DVKVTQSSRYLVKRTGEKVFLECVQDMDHENMFWYRQDPGLGLRLIYFSYDVKMKEKGDIPEGYSVSREKKERFSLILESASTNQTSMYLCASRPIPDLTNNEQFFGPGTRLTVL.

There are many counts of this clonotype. The chain joins TRBV13 to TRBJ2-1; 15 bases map to TRBD2. Germline V gives CDR1 PRHDT, CDR2 FYEKMQ (reference sequence). The CDR3 sequence is 17 residues long. V was pared by 5 bases and J by 3 bases, with 5 bases of the junction left unmatched. CDR3 sequence: CASSGGTSGGFYNEQFF. CDR3 coding DNA: TGTGCCAGCAGCGGAGGGACTAGCGGGGGGTTCTACAATGAGCAGTTCTTC.

This clonotype appeared many times. The chain is built from TRBV27 and TRBJ1-1, with 10 bases fitting TRBD1. From germline, CDR1 is MNHEY and CDR2 SMNVEV (reference sequence). The CDR3 contains 15 residues. V lost 4 bases to trimming and J lost 5 bases; unmatched junction nucleotides: 7. In DNA form, the CDR3 reads TGTGCCAGCAGTTCCCCGACAGGGGGCACGACTGAAGCTTTCTTT. This sequence encodes CASSSPTGGTTEAFF.

This clonotype was counted ten times or more. This sequence joins TRBV12-3 or TRBV12-4 and TRBJ1-1; TRBD1 aligns across 9 bases. V was clipped by 6 bases and J by 1 base; unmatched bases: 9. The CDR3 extends over 16 amino acids. The CDR3 nucleotides read TGTGCCAGCAGCCTGTCCGGGACAGGGACGAACACTGAAGCTTTCTTT. Its translation: CASSLSGTGTNTEAFF.

This clonotype was counted ten times or more. This chain links TRBV15 with TRBJ1-5, with D unclear. This CDR3 has 15 amino acids. Between the trimmed V and J ends, which lost 1 base and 7 bases, there was a span of 14 bases. Germline CDR1 and CDR2: LNHNV and YYDKDF (reference sequence). CDR3 sequence reads: CATSRGPEGIQPQHF. CDR3 bases: TGTGCCACCAGCAGAGGGCCCGAAGGGATCCAGCCCCAGCATTTT.

This clonotype was recorded at least ten times. The J gene is TRBJ2-1, the V gene TRBV20-1, with 15 bases lining up with TRBD2. With 5 bases clipped from V and 4 bases from J, the junction kept 6 bases outside the gene matches. The CDR3 spans 16 residues. Germline CDR1 reads DFQATT; CDR2 reads SNEGSKA (reference sequence). The DNA for the CDR3 is TGCAGTGCTCTGGGACTAGCGGGAGGTAGATACAATGAGCAGTTCTTC. As protein: CSALGLAGGRYNEQFF.

There are many counts of this clonotype. The chain joins TRBV7-9 to TRBJ2-2; 8 nucleotides agree with TRBD1. CDR1 is SEHNR, CDR2 FQNEAQ, per germline (reference sequence). The length of the CDR3 is 16 residues. The junction had 5 bases not matched to a gene; V was cut back by 5 bases and J by 0 bases. The CDR3 here is CASSPRTGPNTGELFF. The CDR3 DNA reads as TGTGCCAGCAGCCCAAGGACAGGGCCGAACACCGGGGAGCTGTTTTTT.

This clonotype was recorded at least ten times. V is TRBV28 and J is TRBJ2-2; 11 nucleotides line up with TRBD2. After removal of 6 bases from V and 6 bases from J, the junction contained 6 bases not matched to a gene. The CDR3 contains 15 residues. The germline gives CDR1 MDHEN, CDR2 SYDVKM. The CDR3, as DNA: TGTGCCAGCAGAAAACTAGCGGGAGTCGCCGGGGAGCTGTTTTTT. It encodes CASRKLAGVAGELFF.

This clonotype has ten or more counts. The chain has TRBV7-6 and TRBJ2-7; either TRBD1 or TRBD2 may supply D (6 bases each). The CDR3 extends over 14 amino acids. The germline CDR1 and CDR2 sequences are SGHVS and FNYEAQ. V was clipped by 1 base and J by 5 bases, with 12 bases between them. CDR3 amino acids: CASSLVEGDNEQYF. CDR3 in DNA: TGTGCCAGCAGCTTAGTGGAGGGGGATAACGAGCAGTACTTC. The variable domain in full, with the rest retrieved from reference TRBV7-6 and TRBJ2-7, is GAGVSQSPRYKVTKRGQDVALRCDPISGHVSLYWYRQALGQGPEFLTYFNYEAQQDKSGLPNDRFSAERPEGSISTLTIQRTEQRDSAMYRCASSLVEGDNEQYFGPGTRLTVT.

In this sample, this clonotype turned up many times. The rearrangement links TRBV6-5 to TRBJ1-2, with TRBD1 matching over 7 bases. CDR3 size: 14 residues. V shed 4 bases and J 5 bases; nucleotides not matched to a gene: 7. The V gene's germline CDR1 is MNHEY and CDR2 SVGAGI. CDR3 residues: CASSLTGTEYGYTF. The CDR3 nucleotides read TGTGCCAGCAGTTTAACCGGGACAGAGTATGGCTACACCTTC.

This clonotype was found many times. The chain joins TRBV21-1 to TRBJ2-7. TRBV21-1 is marked as a pseudogene. This CDR3 region has 10 residues. DNA for the CDR3: TGTGCCGGAGTTGGGTACGAGCAGTACTTC. Translated: CAGVGYEQYF.

This clonotype came up many times. DNA of the CDR3: TGTGCCAGCAGCCCGGGGGTGGTAGAAGACGAGACCCAGTACTTC. Encoded protein: CASSPGVVEDETQYF. V gene TRBV3-1 combines with J gene TRBJ2-5, with D maybe TRBD2 (6 bases). Per the germline V gene, CDR1 is LGHDT and CDR2 is YNNKEL (reference sequence). V gave up 4 bases and J gave up 5 bases, with 17 bases separating them. The CDR3 runs to 15 residues.

V gene TRBV7-2 combines with J gene TRBJ1-1; 7 bases map to TRBD1. Germline V gives CDR1 SGHTA, CDR2 FQGNSA. The CDR3 runs to 13 residues. J was trimmed by 3 bases and V by 5 bases; bases with no gene match: 3. CDR3 amino acids: CASSVQGDTEAFF. CDR3 in DNA: TGTGCCAGCAGCGTTCAGGGGGACACTGAAGCTTTCTTT.

This clonotype appeared many times. The chain carries TRBV18 and TRBJ2-4; D ambiguous. The V end lost 1 base, the J end lost 5 bases, and 21 bases lay between the germline ends. This CDR3 contains 18 residues. Germline CDR1 is KGHSH and CDR2 is LQKENI. As DNA, the CDR3 is TGTGCCAGCTCACCACTAAAGGGAAAAGGAGCTTCCGAAAACATTCAGTACTTC. Its protein is CASSPLKGKGASENIQYF.

This clonotype was detected only a few times. The J gene is TRBJ1-5, the V gene TRBV20-1; D gene unclear. The germline V and J ends were trimmed by 1 base and 4 bases, with 8 bases remaining between them. The CDR3 has 13 residues. Germline loops: CDR1 DFQATT, CDR2 SNEGSKA (reference sequence). The CDR3 sequence is CSARGVRNQPQHF. The CDR3 nucleotides are TGCAGTGCTAGAGGAGTCAGAAATCAGCCCCAGCATTTT.